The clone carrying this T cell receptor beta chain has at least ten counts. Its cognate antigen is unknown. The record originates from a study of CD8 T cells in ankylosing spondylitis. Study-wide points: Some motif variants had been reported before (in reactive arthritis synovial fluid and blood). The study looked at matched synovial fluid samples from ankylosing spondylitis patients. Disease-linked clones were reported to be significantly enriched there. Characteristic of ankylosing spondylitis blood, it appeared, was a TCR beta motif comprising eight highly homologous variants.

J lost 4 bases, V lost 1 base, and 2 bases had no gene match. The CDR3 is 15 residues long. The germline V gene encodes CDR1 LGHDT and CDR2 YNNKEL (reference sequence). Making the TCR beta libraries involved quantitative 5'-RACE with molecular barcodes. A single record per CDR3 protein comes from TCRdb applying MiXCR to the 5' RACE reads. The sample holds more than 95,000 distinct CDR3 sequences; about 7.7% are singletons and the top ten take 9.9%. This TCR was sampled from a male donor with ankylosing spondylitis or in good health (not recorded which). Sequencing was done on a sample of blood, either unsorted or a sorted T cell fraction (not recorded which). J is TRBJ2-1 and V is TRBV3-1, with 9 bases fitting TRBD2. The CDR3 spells CASSQGSGGYNEQFF. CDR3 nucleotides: TGTGCCAGCAGCCAAGGTAGCGGGGGTTACAATGAGCAGTTCTTC.